This TCR beta chain emerged from a study of patients and donors after allogeneic stem cell transplantation. Via MiXCR, TCRdb re-called the RT-PCR reads, giving one row per CDR3 protein. This sample yields some 200,000 distinct CDR3 sequences, of which roughly two fifths are seen a single time; about 35% belongs to the top ten. V was clipped by 6 bases and J by 1 base, with 11 bases between them. This CDR3 comprises 14 residues. The V gene's germline CDR1 is KGHDR and CDR2 SFDVKD. The sequence was obtained from a human donor who was either an allogeneic HSCT recipient or a stem cell or donor lymphocyte infusion donor (not recorded which). It is not recorded whose cells these are; they may come from a transplant donor. The sequencing sample was made of blood, either unsorted or a sorted T cell fraction (not recorded which). The chain links TRBV24-1 to TRBJ1-2; tentative D call: TRBD1 (6 bases). CDR3 nucleotide sequence: TGTGCCACCAGTCGCGAGGACAGTAACTATGGCTACACCTTC. As protein: CATSREDSNYGYTF.